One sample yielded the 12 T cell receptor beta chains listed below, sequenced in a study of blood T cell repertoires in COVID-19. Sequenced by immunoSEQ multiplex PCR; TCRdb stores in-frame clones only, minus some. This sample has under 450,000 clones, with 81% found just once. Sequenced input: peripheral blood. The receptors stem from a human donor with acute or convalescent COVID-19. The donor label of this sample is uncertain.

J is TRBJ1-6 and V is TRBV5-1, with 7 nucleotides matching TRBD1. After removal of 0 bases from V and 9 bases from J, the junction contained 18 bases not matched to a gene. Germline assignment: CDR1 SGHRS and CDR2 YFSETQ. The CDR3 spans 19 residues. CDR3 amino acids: CASSLGAIRTGSGGSPLHF. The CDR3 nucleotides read TGCGCCAGCAGCTTGGGAGCTATTCGGACAGGTTCCGGCGGTTCACCCCTCCACTTT.

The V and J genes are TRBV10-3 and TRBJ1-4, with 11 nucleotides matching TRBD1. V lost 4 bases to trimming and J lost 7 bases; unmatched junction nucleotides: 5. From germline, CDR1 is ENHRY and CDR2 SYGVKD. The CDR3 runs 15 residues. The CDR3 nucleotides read TGTGCCATCAGTGCTGGGACAGGGGGAGGTGAAAAACTGTTTTTT. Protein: CAISAGTGGGEKLFF.

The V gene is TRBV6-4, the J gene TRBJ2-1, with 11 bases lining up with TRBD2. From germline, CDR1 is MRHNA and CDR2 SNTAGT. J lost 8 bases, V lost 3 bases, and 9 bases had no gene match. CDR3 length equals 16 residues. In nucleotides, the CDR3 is TGTGCCAGCAGTGAAACTAGCGGGAGATGGGGCGATGAGCAGTTCTTC. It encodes CASSETSGRWGDEQFF.

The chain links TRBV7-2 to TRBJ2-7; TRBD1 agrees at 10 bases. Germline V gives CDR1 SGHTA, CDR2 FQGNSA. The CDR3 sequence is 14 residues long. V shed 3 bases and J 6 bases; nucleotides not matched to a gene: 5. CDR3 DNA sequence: TGTGCCAGCAGCTTCGGACAGGGGGGGCTCGAGCAGTACTTC. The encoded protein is CASSFGQGGLEQYF.

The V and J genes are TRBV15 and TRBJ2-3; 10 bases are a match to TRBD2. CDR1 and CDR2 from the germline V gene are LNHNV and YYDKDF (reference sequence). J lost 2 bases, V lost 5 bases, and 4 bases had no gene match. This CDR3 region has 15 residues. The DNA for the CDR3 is TGTGCCACCAGCTCACTAGCGGGGCCCACAGATACGCAGTATTTT. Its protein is CATSSLAGPTDTQYF.

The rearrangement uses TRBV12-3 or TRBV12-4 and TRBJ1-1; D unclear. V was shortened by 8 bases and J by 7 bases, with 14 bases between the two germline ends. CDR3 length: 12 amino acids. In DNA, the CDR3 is TGTGCCAGCGGACGGGAGGGCTATGAAGCTTTCTTT. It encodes CASGREGYEAFF.

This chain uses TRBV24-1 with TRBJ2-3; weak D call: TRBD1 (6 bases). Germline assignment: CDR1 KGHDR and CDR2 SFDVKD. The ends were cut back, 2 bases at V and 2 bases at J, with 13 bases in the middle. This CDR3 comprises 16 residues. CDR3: CATSDYRELSTDTQYF. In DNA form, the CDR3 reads TGTGCCACCAGTGATTACAGGGAACTCTCCACAGATACGCAGTATTTT.

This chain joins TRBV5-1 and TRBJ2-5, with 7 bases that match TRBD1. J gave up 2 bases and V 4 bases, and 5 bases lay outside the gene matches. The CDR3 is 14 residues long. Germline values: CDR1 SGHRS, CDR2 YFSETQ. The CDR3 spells CASSQGTDQETQYF. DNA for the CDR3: TGCGCCAGCAGCCAGGGGACAGATCAAGAGACCCAGTACTTC.

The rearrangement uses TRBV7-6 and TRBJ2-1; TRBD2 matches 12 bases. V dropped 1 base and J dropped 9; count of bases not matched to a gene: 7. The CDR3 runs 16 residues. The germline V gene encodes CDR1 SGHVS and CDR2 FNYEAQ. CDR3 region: CASSLGASGGAGEQFF. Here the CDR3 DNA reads TGTGCCAGCAGCTTAGGAGCTAGCGGGGGGGCCGGTGAGCAGTTCTTC.

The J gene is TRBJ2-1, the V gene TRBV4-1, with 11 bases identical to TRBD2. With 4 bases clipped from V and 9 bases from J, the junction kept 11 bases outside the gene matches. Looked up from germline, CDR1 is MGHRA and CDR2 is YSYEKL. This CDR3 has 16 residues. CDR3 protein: CASSRVSGRARAEQFF. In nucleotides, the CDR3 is TGCGCCAGCAGCCGGGTTAGCGGGAGGGCCCGTGCTGAGCAGTTCTTC.

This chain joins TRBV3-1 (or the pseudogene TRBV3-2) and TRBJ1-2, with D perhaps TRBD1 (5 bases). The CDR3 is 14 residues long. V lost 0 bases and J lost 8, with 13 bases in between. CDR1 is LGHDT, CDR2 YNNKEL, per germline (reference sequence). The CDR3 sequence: CASSQDTRQRGYTF. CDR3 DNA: TGTGCCAGCAGCCAAGATACACGACAGCGCGGCTACACCTTC.

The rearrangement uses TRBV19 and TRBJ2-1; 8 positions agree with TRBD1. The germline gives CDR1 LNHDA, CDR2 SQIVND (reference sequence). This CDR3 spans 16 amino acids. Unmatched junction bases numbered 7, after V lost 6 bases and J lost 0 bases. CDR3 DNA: TGTGCCAGTAGGCGCGGACAGGGAGGCTCCTACAATGAGCAGTTCTTC. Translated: CASRRGQGGSYNEQFF.